This T cell receptor beta chain originates from a study of PD-1 blockade in classical Hodgkin lymphoma. Brentuximab vedotin exposure varied, and every patient relapsed after autologous stem cell transplantation. Produced via immunoSEQ multiplex PCR; TCRdb's table is partial and in-frame only. The sample lists 35,000 to 45,000 clones; about 91% were seen once. The V end was cut by 2 bases, the J end by 4 bases, with 9 bases between. Germline V gives CDR1 MNHNY, CDR2 SVGAGI (reference sequence). This CDR3 is built from 13 residues. The chain combines TRBV6-6 with TRBJ2-7; D is perhaps TRBD2 (5 bases). This specimen was peripheral blood mononuclear cells (PBMCs), taken before the second cycle of nivolumab. The receptor was derived from a human donor with classical Hodgkin lymphoma. The CDR3 DNA reads TGTGCCAGCAGTTACGAGGGTGGGTACGAGCAGTACTTC. Translation gives CASSYEGGYEQYF.